Listed below are T cell receptor beta chains from one sample, sequenced in a study of technical replicates of blood from several donors. Using immunoSEQ multiplex PCR, the repertoire was profiled, and TCRdb retains in-frame clones only, with some absent. The table includes tens of thousands of clones, about 92% detected once. Sequenced sample: PBMCs. Every receptor here comes from a human donor in good health. Some clones in this sample may be carry-over from other donors' samples. Each CDR3 is given without its conserved first and last residue.

j_gene: TRBJ2-2
v_gene: TRBV29-1
len: 14
CDR3aa: SVLTQLAANTGELF

j_gene: TRBJ2-3
v_gene: TRBV6-4
len: 14
CDR3aa: ASSDSVGGGTDTQY

j_gene: TRBJ2-5
v_gene: TRBV6-5
len: 13
CDR3aa: ASSQDSGSVETQY

j_gene: TRBJ1-2
v_gene: TRBV27
len: 13
CDR3aa: ASSITGQGAGGYT

j_gene: TRBJ2-7
v_gene: TRBV5-4
len: 14
CDR3aa: ASSPSPGVSSYEQY

j_gene: TRBJ1-3
v_gene: TRBV5-6
len: 13
CDR3aa: ASSLDGGPGNTIY

j_gene: TRBJ2-2
v_gene: TRBV18
len: 16
CDR3aa: ASSPPPGSGKNTGELF

j_gene: TRBJ1-4
v_gene: TRBV2
len: 12
CDR3aa: ASSERGVDEKLF

j_gene: TRBJ1-2
v_gene: TRBV7-9
len: 11
CDR3aa: ASSFGQGYGYT

j_gene: TRBJ2-1
v_gene: TRBV7-6
len: 14
CDR3aa: ASSRVSGRAYNEQF

j_gene: TRBJ1-2
v_gene: TRBV6-1
len: 12
CDR3aa: ASSEAGGNYGYT

j_gene: TRBJ2-5
v_gene: TRBV11-1
len: 12
CDR3aa: ASSLGGSQETQY

j_gene: TRBJ2-1
v_gene: TRBV5-4
len: 13
CDR3aa: ASSQPGLANNEQF

j_gene: TRBJ2-7
v_gene: TRBV5-4
len: 12
CDR3aa: ASSPGVAGYEQY

j_gene: TRBJ1-4
v_gene: TRBV2
len: 11
CDR3aa: ASSGGGREKLF

j_gene: TRBJ2-5
v_gene: TRBV2
len: 10
CDR3aa: ATRGGGETQY

j_gene: TRBJ1-5
v_gene: TRBV7-9
len: 12
CDR3aa: ASSLGSGFQPQH

j_gene: TRBJ2-3
v_gene: TRBV25-1
len: 15
CDR3aa: ASSPGQGAGGTDTQY

j_gene: TRBJ2-1
v_gene: TRBV7-2
len: 13
CDR3aa: ASSLGPARQSEQF

j_gene: TRBJ2-7
v_gene: TRBV11-2
len: 11
CDR3aa: ASSRDRAHEQY

j_gene: TRBJ2-7
v_gene: TRBV6-1
len: 11
CDR3aa: ASSSVSSYEQY

j_gene: TRBJ2-5
v_gene: TRBV4-2
len: 13
CDR3aa: ASSQGTSGGWTQY

j_gene: TRBJ2-2
v_gene: TRBV6-5
len: 12
CDR3aa: ASSYRGNTGELF

j_gene: TRBJ1-3
v_gene: TRBV4-1
len: 13
CDR3aa: ASSQEHKSGNTIY

j_gene: TRBJ2-1
v_gene: TRBV2
len: 12
CDR3aa: ARGSGREVHEQF

j_gene: TRBJ2-7
v_gene: TRBV29-1
len: 10
CDR3aa: SAEETRGKQY

j_gene: TRBJ2-7
v_gene: TRBV7-9
len: 12
CDR3aa: ASSYQSGRYEQY

j_gene: TRBJ2-3
v_gene: TRBV5-1
len: 14
CDR3aa: ASSLALSGSGDTQY

j_gene: TRBJ2-7
v_gene: TRBV10-3
len: 14
CDR3aa: AISDSPRGNSYEQY

j_gene: TRBJ1-1
v_gene: TRBV30
len: 12
CDR3aa: AWSGEGGQAEAF

j_gene: TRBJ1-1
v_gene: TRBV7-6
len: 12
CDR3aa: ASSPDILNTEAF

j_gene: TRBJ2-3
v_gene: TRBV9
len: 13
CDR3aa: ASSRTSGGPKVQY

j_gene: TRBJ1-2
v_gene: TRBV7-9
len: 10
CDR3aa: ASSQNSYGYT

j_gene: TRBJ2-7
v_gene: TRBV7-9
len: 14
CDR3aa: ASSLAGQVGAYEQY

j_gene: TRBJ2-3
v_gene: TRBV9
len: 17
CDR3aa: ASSVSPHSGGARTDTQY

j_gene: TRBJ2-5
v_gene: TRBV15
len: 11
CDR3aa: ATSPGDQETQY

j_gene: TRBJ2-1
v_gene: TRBV5-1
len: 11
CDR3aa: ASSLGQGNEQF

j_gene: TRBJ1-6
v_gene: TRBV4-3
len: 11
CDR3aa: VLPGVTAHPLH

j_gene: TRBJ1-5
v_gene: TRBV2
len: 14
CDR3aa: ASRVGRDRGDQPQH

j_gene: TRBJ2-1
v_gene: TRBV29-1
len: 12
CDR3aa: SVAAAGGLDEQF

j_gene: TRBJ1-1
v_gene: TRBV9
len: 11
CDR3aa: ASSPVKDTEAF

j_gene: TRBJ2-5
v_gene: TRBV9
len: 13
CDR3aa: ASSVNSGSMETQY

j_gene: TRBJ2-3
v_gene: TRBV5-1
len: 13
CDR3aa: ASSFLAGRTDTQY